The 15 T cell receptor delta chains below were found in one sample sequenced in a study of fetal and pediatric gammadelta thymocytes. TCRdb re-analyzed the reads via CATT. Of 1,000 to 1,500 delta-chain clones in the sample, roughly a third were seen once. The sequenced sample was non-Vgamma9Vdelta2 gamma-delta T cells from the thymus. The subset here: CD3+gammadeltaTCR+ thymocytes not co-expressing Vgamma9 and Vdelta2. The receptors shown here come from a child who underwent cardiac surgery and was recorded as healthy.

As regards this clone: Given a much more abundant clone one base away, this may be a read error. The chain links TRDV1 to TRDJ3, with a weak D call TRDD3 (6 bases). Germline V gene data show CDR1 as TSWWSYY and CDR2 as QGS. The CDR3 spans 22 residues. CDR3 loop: CAPGERPQPSYRITWDTRQMFF. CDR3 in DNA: TGTGCTCCTGGGGAACGTCCCCAACCCTCATACCGAATAACCTGGGACACCCGACAGATGTTTTTC.

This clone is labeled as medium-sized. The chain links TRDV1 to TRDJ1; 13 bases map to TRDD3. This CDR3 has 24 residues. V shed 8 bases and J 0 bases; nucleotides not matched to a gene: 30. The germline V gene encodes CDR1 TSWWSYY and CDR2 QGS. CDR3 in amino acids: CALKGVLRITGGYAVNRYTDKLIF. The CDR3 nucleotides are TGTGCTCTTAAAGGGGTCCTACGAATTACTGGGGGATACGCGGTTAACCGGTACACCGATAAACTCATCTTT.

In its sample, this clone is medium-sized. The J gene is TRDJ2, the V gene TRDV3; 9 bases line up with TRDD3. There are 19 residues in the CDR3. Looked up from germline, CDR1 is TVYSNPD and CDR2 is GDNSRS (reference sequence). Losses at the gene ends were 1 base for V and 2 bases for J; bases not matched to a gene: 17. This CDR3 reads CAFISWAGDTAGLTAQLFF. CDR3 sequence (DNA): TGTGCCTTTATAAGCTGGGCAGGGGATACGGCGGGCTTGACAGCACAACTCTTCTTT.

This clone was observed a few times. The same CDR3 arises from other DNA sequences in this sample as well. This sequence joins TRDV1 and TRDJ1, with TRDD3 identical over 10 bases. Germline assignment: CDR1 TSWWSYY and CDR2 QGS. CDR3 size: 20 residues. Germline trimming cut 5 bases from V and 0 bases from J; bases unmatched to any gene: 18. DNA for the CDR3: TGTGCTCTTGGGACCGGCCGTTCGTACTGGGGGATGTGGTACACCGATAAACTCATCTTT. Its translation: CALGTGRSYWGMWYTDKLIF.

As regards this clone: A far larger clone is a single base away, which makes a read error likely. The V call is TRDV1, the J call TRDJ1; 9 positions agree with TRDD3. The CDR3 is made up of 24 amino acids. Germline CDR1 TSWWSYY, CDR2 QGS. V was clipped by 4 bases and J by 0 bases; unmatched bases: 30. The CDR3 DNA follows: TGTGCTCTTGGGGGACGGTCCCTTCCTTCATGTACTGGGGGAACTTTTTCGTACACCGATAAACTCATCTTT. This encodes CALGGRSLPSCTGGTFSYTDKLIF.

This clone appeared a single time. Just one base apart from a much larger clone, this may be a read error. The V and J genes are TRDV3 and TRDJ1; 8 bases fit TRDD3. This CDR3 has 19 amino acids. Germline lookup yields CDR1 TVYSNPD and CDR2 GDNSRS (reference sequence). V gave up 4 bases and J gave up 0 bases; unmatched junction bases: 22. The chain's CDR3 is CASRLEITGGRGYTDKLIF. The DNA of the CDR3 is TGTGCCTCCCGCCTTGAGATTACTGGGGGCCGAGGGTACACCGATAAACTCATCTTT. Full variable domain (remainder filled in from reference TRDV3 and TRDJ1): CDKVTQSSPDQTVASGSEVVLLCTYDTVYSNPDLFWYRIRPDYSFQFVFYGDNSRSEGADFTQGRFSVKHILTQKAFHLVISPVRTEDSATYYCASRLEITGGRGYTDKLIFGKGTRVTVEP.

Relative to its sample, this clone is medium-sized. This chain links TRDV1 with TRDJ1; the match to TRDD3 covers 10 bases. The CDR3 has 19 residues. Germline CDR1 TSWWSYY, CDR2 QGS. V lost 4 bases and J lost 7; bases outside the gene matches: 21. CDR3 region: CALGAPTTKYWGIPSKLIF. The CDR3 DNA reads TGTGCTCTTGGGGCTCCAACTACCAAGTACTGGGGGATTCCCAGTAAACTCATCTTT.

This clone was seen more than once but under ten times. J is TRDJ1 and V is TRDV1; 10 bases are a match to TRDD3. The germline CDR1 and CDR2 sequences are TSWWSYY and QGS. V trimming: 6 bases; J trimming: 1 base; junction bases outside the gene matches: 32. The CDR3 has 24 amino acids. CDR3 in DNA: TGTGCTCTTGGTCACGGCGTCGGGAGTCGCATACTGGGGGATGCCTTACATGTCACCGATAAACTCATCTTT. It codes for CALGHGVGSRILGDALHVTDKLIF.

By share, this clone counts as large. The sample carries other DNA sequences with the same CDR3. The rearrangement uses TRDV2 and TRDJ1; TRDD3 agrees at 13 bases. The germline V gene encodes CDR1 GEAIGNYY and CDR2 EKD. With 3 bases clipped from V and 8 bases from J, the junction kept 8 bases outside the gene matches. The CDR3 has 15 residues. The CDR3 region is CACDLKLGDTTKLIF. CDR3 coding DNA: TGTGCCTGTGACCTTAAACTGGGGGATACGACGAAACTCATCTTT.

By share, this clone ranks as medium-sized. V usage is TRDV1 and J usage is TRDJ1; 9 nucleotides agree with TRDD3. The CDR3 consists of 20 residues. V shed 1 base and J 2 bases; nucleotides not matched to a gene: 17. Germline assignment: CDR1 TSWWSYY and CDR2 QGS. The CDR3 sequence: CALGEQYNHRSWGMTDKLIF. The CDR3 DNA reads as TGTGCTCTTGGGGAACAATATAACCATCGGTCCTGGGGGATGACCGATAAACTCATCTTT.

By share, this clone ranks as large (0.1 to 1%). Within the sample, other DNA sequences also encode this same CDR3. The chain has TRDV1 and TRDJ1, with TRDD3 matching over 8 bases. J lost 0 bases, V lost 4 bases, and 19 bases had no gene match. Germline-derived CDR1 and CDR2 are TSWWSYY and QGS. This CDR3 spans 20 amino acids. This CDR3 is CALGGPILGVRTSYTDKLIF. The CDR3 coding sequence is TGTGCTCTTGGGGGCCCGATACTGGGGGTACGTACCTCGTACACCGATAAACTCATCTTT.

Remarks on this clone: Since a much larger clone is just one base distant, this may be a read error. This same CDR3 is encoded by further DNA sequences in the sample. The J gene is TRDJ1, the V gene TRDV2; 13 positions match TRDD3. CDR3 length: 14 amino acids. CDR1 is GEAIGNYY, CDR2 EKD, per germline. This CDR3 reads CAPLLGDTADKLIF. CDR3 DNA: TGTGCACCCTTACTGGGGGATACGGCCGATAAACTCATCTTT.

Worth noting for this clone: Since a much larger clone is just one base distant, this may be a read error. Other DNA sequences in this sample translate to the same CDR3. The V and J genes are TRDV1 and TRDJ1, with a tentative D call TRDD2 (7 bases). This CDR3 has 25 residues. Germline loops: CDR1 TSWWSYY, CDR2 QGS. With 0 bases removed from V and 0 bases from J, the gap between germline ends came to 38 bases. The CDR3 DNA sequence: TGTGCTCTTGGGGAACTCTGTGCCTTCTGGGGTTCCTACCTAGGGGAAATCCCCCACACCGATAAACTCATCTTT. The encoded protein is CALGELCAFWGSYLGEIPHTDKLIF.

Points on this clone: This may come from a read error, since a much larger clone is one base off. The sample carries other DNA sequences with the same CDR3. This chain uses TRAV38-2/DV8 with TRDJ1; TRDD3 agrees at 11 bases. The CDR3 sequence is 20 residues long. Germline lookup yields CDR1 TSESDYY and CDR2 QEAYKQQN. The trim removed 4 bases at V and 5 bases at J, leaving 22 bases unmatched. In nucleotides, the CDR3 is TGTGCTTATAGGGATACCTTCCTACCCCGCCTGGGGGATACTAGAGATAAACTCATCTTT. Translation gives CAYRDTFLPRLGDTRDKLIF.

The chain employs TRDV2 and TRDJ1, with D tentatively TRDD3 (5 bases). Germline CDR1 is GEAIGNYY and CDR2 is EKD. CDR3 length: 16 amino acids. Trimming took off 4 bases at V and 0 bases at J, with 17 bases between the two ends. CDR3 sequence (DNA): TGTGCCTGTGATAGCCGGGGTGGGGTACACACCGATAAACTCATCTTT. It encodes CACDSRGGVHTDKLIF.